One sample yielded the 8 T cell receptor beta chains listed below, sequenced in a study of identical twins. One entry per CDR3 protein, called by TCRdb with MiXCR from the 5' RACE reads. The repertoire holds 1.5 million or so distinct CDR3 sequences, with roughly a third as singletons. The sequenced sample was cord blood. The receptors here all came from a newborn girl in good health.

The V and J genes are TRBV28 and TRBJ2-5; 8 nucleotides line up with TRBD2. The CDR3 totals 16 residues. With 3 bases clipped from V and 11 bases from J, the junction kept 17 bases outside the gene matches. Germline values: CDR1 MDHEN, CDR2 SYDVKM. The CDR3 spells CASSFFGRGKVNEQYF. DNA for the CDR3: TGTGCCAGCAGTTTTTTCGGGAGGGGCAAGGTGAATGAGCAGTACTTC.

This clonotype was detected only a few times. The chain uses TRBV10-2 and TRBJ1-5; D is unclear. Trimming stripped 7 bases from V and 0 bases from J, with 7 bases between. CDR1 and CDR2 (germline): WSHSY, SAAADI. This CDR3 is built from 13 residues. The CDR3 bases are TGCGCCAGCATGCCCTCTAGCAATCAGCCCCAGCATTTT. This translates into CASMPSSNQPQHF.

V and J are TRBV28 and TRBJ2-7, with D unclear. V was pared by 3 bases and J by 3 bases, with 15 bases between. Germline values: CDR1 MDHEN, CDR2 SYDVKM. This CDR3 comprises 15 residues. CDR3 DNA sequence: TGTGCCAGCAGTTTGGCGCATAGAGGCGGCTACGAGCAGTACTTC. Residues: CASSLAHRGGYEQYF.

This clonotype was seen only a few times. This chain connects TRBV10-3 to TRBJ1-2, with TRBD1 identical over 7 bases. The V and J ends lost 6 bases and 4 bases, in that order; junction bases with no gene match: 5. CDR3 length: 13 residues. Germline-derived CDR1 and CDR2 are ENHRY and SYGVKD. CDR3 region: CAISPDRVYGYTF. CDR3 bases: TGTGCCATCAGCCCCGACAGGGTCTATGGCTACACCTTC.

This chain links TRBV29-1 with TRBJ2-3; TRBD1 might be the D (6 bases). This CDR3 comprises 14 residues. Germline CDR1 and CDR2: SQVTM and ANQGSEA. The ends were cut back, 4 bases at V and 3 bases at J, with 14 bases in the middle. CDR3 sequence: CSVVRGGATDTQYF. CDR3 DNA sequence: TGCAGCGTTGTTAGAGGGGGAGCTACAGATACGCAGTATTTT.

This clonotype was counted only a few times. The CDR3 here is CASKGSNQPQHF. The CDR3 nucleotides are TGTGCCAGCAAAGGCAGCAATCAGCCCCAGCATTTT. The chain is built from TRBV6-5 and TRBJ1-5; the D is unclear. V lost 7 bases and J 1 base, leaving 5 bases between the germline ends. The CDR3 sequence is 12 residues long. Per the germline V gene, CDR1 is MNHEY and CDR2 is SVGAGI.

This chain links TRBV6-1 with TRBJ2-5, with D possibly matching TRBD1 (5 bases). The CDR3 is 12 residues long. The V gene lost 7 bases and the J gene lost 2 bases, with 8 bases spanning the gap. Germline CDR1 MNHNS, CDR2 SASEGT. CDR3 sequence reads: CASMTAQETQYF. DNA of the CDR3: TGTGCCAGCATGACAGCTCAAGAGACCCAGTACTTC.

There are a few counts of this clonotype. The DNA for the CDR3 is TGTGCCAGCAGCCAAGAGACGGGGGGAGATACGCAGTATTTT. This gives the protein CASSQETGGDTQYF. The J gene is TRBJ2-3, the V gene TRBV4-2; 7 bases line up with TRBD2. Trimming at V came to 0 bases and at J to 5 bases, leaving 2 bases not matched to a gene. CDR1 LGHNA and CDR2 YNFKEQ come from the germline V gene. This CDR3 has 14 amino acids.